A single sample gave rise to the 13 T cell receptor beta chains below, sequenced in a study of T cell responses to AZD1222 COVID-19 vaccine (dated by TCRdb to the early 2020s). Library prep was done by the immunoSEQ multiplex PCR assay. The table comes from immuneACCESS by way of TCRdb, which keeps in-frame sequences with V and J called. Part of the clones is missing from these tables; in studies checked, under half for an unresolved V gene and the rest for unknown reasons. In this sample the table shows roughly 67,000 clones, 80% to 90% of which occur a single time. The ten largest clones capture roughly 31% of the sample. Interpreted using the paper, the time point label stands for: about 28 days (+/-7) after the second vaccine dose. The material was peripheral blood, obtained 28 days after the second AZD1222 dose. All receptors come from an adult who received the AZD1222 COVID-19 vaccine.

The chain combines TRBV20-1 with TRBJ2-1; 11 bases are shared with TRBD2. The CDR3 contains 16 residues. The germline gives CDR1 DFQATT, CDR2 SNEGSKA (reference sequence). V trimming: 3 bases; J trimming: 4 bases; junction bases outside the gene matches: 8. The chain's CDR3 is CSASRVAGGLYNEQFF. CDR3 DNA sequence: TGCAGTGCTAGTAGGGTAGCGGGAGGGCTATACAATGAGCAGTTCTTC.

The rearrangement joins TRBV3-1 (or the pseudogene TRBV3-2) to TRBJ2-7; D is tentatively TRBD1 or TRBD2 (5 bases each). Germline V gene lookup returns CDR1 LGHDT and CDR2 YNNKEL (reference sequence). Trimming left V 1 base short and J 2 bases short, with 15 bases between. The CDR3 has 16 residues. The CDR3 protein is CASSQGLPGLTYEQYF. CDR3 DNA: TGTGCCAGCAGCCAAGGTCTCCCGGGGCTGACCTACGAGCAGTACTTC.

This clone was observed at least ten times. The chain links TRBV7-9 to TRBJ1-6, with D uncertain. The CDR3 covers 14 residues. V was clipped by 0 bases and J by 8 bases, with 8 bases between them. From germline, CDR1 is SEHNR and CDR2 FQNEAQ (reference sequence). CDR3 loop: CASSLAPADSPLHF. The CDR3 DNA sequence: TGTGCCAGCAGCTTAGCCCCTGCCGATTCACCCCTCCACTTT.

The chain combines TRBV6-2 or TRBV6-3 with TRBJ1-2; no firm D call. V was pared by 5 bases and J by 5 bases, with 18 bases between. The CDR3 loop spans 15 amino acids. Germline V CDR1 and CDR2: MNHEY, SVGEGT. The CDR3 DNA reads TGTGCCAGCAGTCTTGCCCGGCCCCCGGAGTATGGCTACACCTTC. This translates into CASSLARPPEYGYTF.

The chain combines TRBV5-6 with TRBJ2-7; D might be TRBD2 (6 bases). From germline, CDR1 is SGHDT and CDR2 YYEEEE. This CDR3 is 13 amino acids long. V was cut by 1 base and J by 5 bases, with 10 bases left in between. The CDR3 is CASSLSWRDEQYF. In DNA form, the CDR3 reads TGTGCCAGCAGCTTGTCTTGGAGGGACGAGCAGTACTTC.

The CDR3 sequence: CASRGTGENEQYF. The CDR3 DNA is TGTGCCAGCAGAGGGACAGGGGAAAACGAGCAGTACTTC. The chain recombines TRBV28 with TRBJ2-7; 10 bases map to TRBD1. CDR3 length equals 13 residues. Trimming removed 6 bases from V and 5 bases from J; junction bases left unmatched: 4. CDR1 and CDR2 from the germline V gene are MDHEN and SYDVKM.

The chain has TRBV6-5 and TRBJ2-7, with D perhaps matching TRBD2 (6 bases). V gave up 5 bases and J gave up 3 bases, with 8 bases separating them. The CDR3 loop spans 12 amino acids. Germline values: CDR1 MNHEY, CDR2 SVGAGI. Here the CDR3 reads CASSKGLYEQYF. DNA of the CDR3: TGTGCCAGCAGTAAGGGACTCTACGAGCAGTACTTC.

This chain links TRBV11-1 with TRBJ1-1, with a tentative D call TRBD1 (5 bases). CDR1 is SGHAT, CDR2 FQDESV, per germline (reference sequence). This CDR3 has 14 residues. Trimming removed 8 bases at V and 0 bases at J, with 13 bases between. The CDR3 nucleotides read TGTGCCAGCGGACCGACAGCAGTGAACACTGAAGCTTTCTTT. Amino acid sequence: CASGPTAVNTEAFF.

This chain connects TRBV2 to TRBJ1-3, with TRBD1 matching over 9 bases. V lost 6 bases and J lost 4; bases outside the gene matches: 10. Germline CDR1 SNHLY, CDR2 FYNNEI. The CDR3 spans 16 residues. CDR3 DNA sequence: TGTGCCAGCAGCTATAGGACAGGGGCAGGGGGAAACACCATATATTTT. Protein sequence: CASSYRTGAGGNTIYF. The whole variable domain, filled in from reference TRBV2 and TRBJ1-3, reads EPEVTQTPSHQVTQMGQEVILRCVPISNHLYFYWYRQILGQKVEFLVSFYNNEISEKSEIFDDQFSVERPDGSNFTLKIRSTKLEDSAMYFCASSYRTGAGGNTIYFGEGSWLTVV.

This sequence joins TRBV29-1 and TRBJ2-7; perhaps TRBD1 as D (6 bases). Germline V lookup: CDR1 SQVTM, CDR2 ANQGSEA. The V end was cut by 4 bases, the J end by 6 bases, with 16 bases between. This CDR3 region has 13 residues. CDR3 nucleotide sequence: TGCAGCGTTGTAGTAGCCCAGGGGAGCGAGCAGTACTTC. Its protein is CSVVVAQGSEQYF.

J is TRBJ2-3 and V is TRBV24-1; 7 bases agree with TRBD2. Germline CDR1 KGHDR, CDR2 SFDVKD. The CDR3 covers 15 residues. J gave up 0 bases and V 3 bases, and 2 bases lay outside the gene matches. CDR3 in DNA: TGTGCCACCAGTGATAGCGGGACTAGCACAGATACGCAGTATTTT. It translates to CATSDSGTSTDTQYF.

This clone showed up just once. This chain connects TRBV3-1 (or the pseudogene TRBV3-2) to TRBJ2-7, with D perhaps assigned TRBD1 or TRBD2 (5 bases each). In germline, CDR1 is LGHDT, CDR2 YNNKEL (reference sequence). Deletions cut 4 bases from V and 2 bases from J, with 12 bases between. This CDR3 is built from 14 residues. The CDR3 DNA follows: TGTGCCAGCAGCCCGGGACGGATAACCTACGAGCAGTACTTC. It yields the protein CASSPGRITYEQYF.

As DNA, the CDR3 is TGTGCCAGCAGTTCTGGGGACAGGACAATCACCGGGGAGCTGTTTTTT. This gives the protein CASSSGDRTITGELFF. The V call is TRBV27, the J call TRBJ2-2, with TRBD1 matching over 8 bases. The CDR3 runs 16 residues. Germline V gene sequence: CDR1 MNHEY, CDR2 SMNVEV (reference sequence). V shed 4 bases, J shed 4 bases, and the junction held 8 bases outside the gene matches.